This paragraph covers one T cell receptor (beta chain) sequence. The target antigen is unknown. The data are from a study of T cell repertoires in cytomegalovirus infection. Overall study context: Recently identified HLA-C-restricted CMV epitopes and well-studied HLA-B-restricted CMV epitopes were used by the study. Public TCR beta signatures were indicative of both CMV infection and a matching HLA type. Points from the study as a whole: The study found HLA-C-restricted CMV-specific TCR beta clonotypes dominating the ex vivo response. Individuals carrying CMV plus the relevant HLA were identified by cumulative frequency of public TCR beta families.

The CDR3 spans 16 residues. CDR1 and CDR2 from the germline V gene are MDHEN and SYDVKM. V was pared by 5 bases and J by 5 bases, with 8 bases of the junction left unmatched. TCRdb re-called the reads through MiXCR, storing one row per CDR3 protein. In the table there are roughly 500,000 distinct CDR3 sequences, 33% of which are singletons. Material: cultured PBMCs, obtained from culture after CMV antigen stimulation. The chain employs TRBV28 and TRBJ1-6; 8 bases are shared with TRBD1. The sequence was obtained from a human donor in good health (CMV status not recorded). Some clones in this sample may be carry-over from other donors' samples. CDR3 in amino acids: CASSTPDRGDNSPLHF. CDR3 nucleotides: TGTGCCAGCAGTACCCCCGACAGGGGCGATAATTCACCCCTCCACTTT.